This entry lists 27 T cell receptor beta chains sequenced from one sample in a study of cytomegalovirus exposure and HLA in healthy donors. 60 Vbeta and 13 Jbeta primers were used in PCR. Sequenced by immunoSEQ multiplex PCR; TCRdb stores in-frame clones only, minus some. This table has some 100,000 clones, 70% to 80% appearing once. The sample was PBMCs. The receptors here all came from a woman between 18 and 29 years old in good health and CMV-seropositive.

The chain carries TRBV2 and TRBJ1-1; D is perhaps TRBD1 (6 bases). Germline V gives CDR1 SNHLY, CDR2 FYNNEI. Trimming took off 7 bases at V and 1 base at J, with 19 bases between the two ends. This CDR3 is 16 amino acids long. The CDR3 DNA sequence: TGTGCCAGCACACAGGGTGGAGTAACACGGAACACTGAAGCTTTCTTT. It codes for CASTQGGVTRNTEAFF. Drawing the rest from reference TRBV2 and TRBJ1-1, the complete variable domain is EPEVTQTPSHQVTQMGQEVILRCVPISNHLYFYWYRQILGQKVEFLVSFYNNEISEKSEIFDDQFSVERPDGSNFTLKIRSTKLEDSAMYFCASTQGGVTRNTEAFFGQGTRLTVV.

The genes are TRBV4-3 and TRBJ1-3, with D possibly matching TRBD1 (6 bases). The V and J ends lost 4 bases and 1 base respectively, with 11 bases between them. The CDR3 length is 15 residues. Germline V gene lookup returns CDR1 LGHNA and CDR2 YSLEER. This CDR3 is CASSPTGSSGNTIYF. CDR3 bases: TGCGCCAGCAGCCCTACAGGGTCGTCTGGAAACACCATATATTTT.

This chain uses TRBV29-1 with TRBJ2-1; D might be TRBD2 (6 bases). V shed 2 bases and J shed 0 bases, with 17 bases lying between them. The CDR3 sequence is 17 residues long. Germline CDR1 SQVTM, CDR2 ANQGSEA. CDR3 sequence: CSVESPRSGHSYNEQFF. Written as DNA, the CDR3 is TGCAGCGTTGAATCCCCGCGTAGCGGACACTCCTACAATGAGCAGTTCTTC.

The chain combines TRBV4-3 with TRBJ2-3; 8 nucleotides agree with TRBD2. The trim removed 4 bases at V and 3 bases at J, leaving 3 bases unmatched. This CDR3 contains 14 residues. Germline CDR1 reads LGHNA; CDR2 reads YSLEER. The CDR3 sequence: CASSPLADTDTQYF. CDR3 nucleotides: TGCGCCAGCAGCCCACTAGCGGATACAGATACGCAGTATTTT.

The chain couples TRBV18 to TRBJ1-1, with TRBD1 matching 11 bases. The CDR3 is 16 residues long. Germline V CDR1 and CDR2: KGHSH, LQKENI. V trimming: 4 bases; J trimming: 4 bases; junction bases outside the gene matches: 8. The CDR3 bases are TGTGCCAGCTCACTTGGGACAGGGGGAGTTGGCACTGAAGCTTTCTTT. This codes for CASSLGTGGVGTEAFF.

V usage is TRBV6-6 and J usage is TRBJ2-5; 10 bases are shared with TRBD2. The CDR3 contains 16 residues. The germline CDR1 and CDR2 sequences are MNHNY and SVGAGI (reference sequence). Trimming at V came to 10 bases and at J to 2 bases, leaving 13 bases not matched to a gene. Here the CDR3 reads CATKTGLAGAQETQYF. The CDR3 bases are TGTGCCACCAAAACGGGGCTAGCGGGAGCACAAGAGACCCAGTACTTC.

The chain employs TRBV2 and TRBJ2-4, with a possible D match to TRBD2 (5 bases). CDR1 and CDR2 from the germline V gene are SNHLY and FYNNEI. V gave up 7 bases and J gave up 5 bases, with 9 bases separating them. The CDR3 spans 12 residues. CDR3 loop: CASNQRQNIQYF. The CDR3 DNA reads TGTGCCAGCAATCAGCGGCAAAACATTCAGTACTTC.

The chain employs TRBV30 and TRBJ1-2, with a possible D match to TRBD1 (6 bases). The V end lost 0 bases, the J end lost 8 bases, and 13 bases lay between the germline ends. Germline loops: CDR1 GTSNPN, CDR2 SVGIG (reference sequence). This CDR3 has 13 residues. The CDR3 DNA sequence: TGTGCCTGGAGTGTCGGGGGGGCCAAAGGCTACACCTTC. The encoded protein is CAWSVGGAKGYTF.

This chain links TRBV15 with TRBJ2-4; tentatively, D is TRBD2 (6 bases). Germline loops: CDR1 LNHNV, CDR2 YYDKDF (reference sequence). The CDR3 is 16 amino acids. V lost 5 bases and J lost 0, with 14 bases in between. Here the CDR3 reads CATSPPGLLAKNIQYF. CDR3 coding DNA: TGTGCCACCAGCCCGCCGGGACTTCTAGCCAAAAACATTCAGTACTTC.

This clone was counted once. CDR3 DNA: TGTGCCAGCCAGAGGGTAGGAAGCGGCTACACCTTC. It yields the protein CASQRVGSGYTF. The gene calls are TRBV14 and TRBJ1-2; no definite D call. The V end lost 8 bases, the J end lost 8 bases, and 15 bases lay between the germline ends. The CDR3 spans 12 residues. CDR1 and CDR2 from the germline V gene are SGHDN and FVKESK.

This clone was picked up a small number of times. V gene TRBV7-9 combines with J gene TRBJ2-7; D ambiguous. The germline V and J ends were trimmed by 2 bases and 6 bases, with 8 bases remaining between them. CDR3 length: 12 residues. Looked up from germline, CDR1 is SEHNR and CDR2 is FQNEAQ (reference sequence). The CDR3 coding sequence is TGTGCCAGCAGCTTAAGTTTGGCCGAGCAGTACTTC. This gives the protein CASSLSLAEQYF. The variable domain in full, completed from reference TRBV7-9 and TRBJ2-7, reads DTGVSQNPRHKITKRGQNVTFRCDPISEHNRLYWYRQTLGQGPEFLTYFQNEAQLEKSRLLSDRFSAERPKGSFSTLEIQRTEQGDSAMYLCASSLSLAEQYFGPGTRLTVT.

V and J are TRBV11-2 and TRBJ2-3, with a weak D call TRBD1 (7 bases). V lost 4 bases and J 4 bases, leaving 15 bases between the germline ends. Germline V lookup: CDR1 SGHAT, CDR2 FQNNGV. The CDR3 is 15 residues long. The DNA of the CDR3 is TGTGCCAGCAGCTACAGACAGGGAGGCCCAGATACGCAGTATTTT. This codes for CASSYRQGGPDTQYF. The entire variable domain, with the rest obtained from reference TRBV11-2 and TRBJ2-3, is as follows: EAGVAQSPRYKIIEKRQSVAFWCNPISGHATLYWYQQILGQGPKLLIQFQNNGVVDDSQLPKDRFSAERLKGVDSTLKIQPAKLEDSAVYLCASSYRQGGPDTQYFGPGTRLTVL.

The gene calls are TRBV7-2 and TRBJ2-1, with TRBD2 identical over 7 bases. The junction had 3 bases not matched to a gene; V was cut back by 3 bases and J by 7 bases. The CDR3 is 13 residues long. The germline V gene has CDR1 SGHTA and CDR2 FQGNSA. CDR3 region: CASSFRRENEQFF. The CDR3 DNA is TGTGCCAGCAGCTTCAGGCGGGAGAATGAGCAGTTCTTC.

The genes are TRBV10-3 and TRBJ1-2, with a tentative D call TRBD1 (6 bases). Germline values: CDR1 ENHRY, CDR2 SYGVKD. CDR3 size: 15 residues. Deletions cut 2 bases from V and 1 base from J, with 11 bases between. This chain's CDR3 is CAISERSRGNYGYTF. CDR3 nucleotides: TGTGCCATCAGTGAGAGGTCCAGGGGTAACTATGGCTACACCTTC.

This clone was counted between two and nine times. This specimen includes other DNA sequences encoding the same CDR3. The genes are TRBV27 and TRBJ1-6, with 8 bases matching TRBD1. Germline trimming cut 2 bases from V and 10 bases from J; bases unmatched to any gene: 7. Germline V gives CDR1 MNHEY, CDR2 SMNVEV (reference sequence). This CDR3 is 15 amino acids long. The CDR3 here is CASSLGQGAGSPLHF. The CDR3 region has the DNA TGTGCCAGCAGTTTAGGGCAGGGGGCAGGATCACCCCTCCACTTT.

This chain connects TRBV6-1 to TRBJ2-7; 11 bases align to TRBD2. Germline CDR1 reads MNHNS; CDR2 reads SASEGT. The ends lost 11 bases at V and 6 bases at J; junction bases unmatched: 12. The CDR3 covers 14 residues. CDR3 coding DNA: TGTGCCGCTCTACTACTAGCGGGAGTGGCCGAGCAGTACTTC. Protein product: CAALLLAGVAEQYF.

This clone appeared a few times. The CDR3: CASSPVGREAGTGELFF. The CDR3 nucleotides are TGTGCCAGCAGCCCAGTCGGGCGGGAGGCGGGGACCGGGGAGCTGTTTTTT. V and J are TRBV7-9 and TRBJ2-2; TRBD2 matches 8 bases. V lost 5 bases to trimming and J lost 5 bases; unmatched junction nucleotides: 13. CDR1 and CDR2 from the germline V gene are SEHNR and FQNEAQ (reference sequence). The length of the CDR3 is 17 residues.

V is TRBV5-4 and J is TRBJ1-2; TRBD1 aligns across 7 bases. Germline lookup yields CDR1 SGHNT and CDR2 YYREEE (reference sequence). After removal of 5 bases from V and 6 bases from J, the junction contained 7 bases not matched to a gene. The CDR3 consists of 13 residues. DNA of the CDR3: TGTGCCAGCAGTTCACAGGGGAAGAATGGCTACACCTTC. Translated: CASSSQGKNGYTF.

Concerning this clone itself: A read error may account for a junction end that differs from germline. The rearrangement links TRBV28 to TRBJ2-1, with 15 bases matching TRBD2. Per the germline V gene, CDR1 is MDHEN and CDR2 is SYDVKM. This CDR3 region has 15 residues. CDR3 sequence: CASSYRRTSGRAAIF. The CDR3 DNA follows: TGTGCCAGCAGCTACCGAAGGACTAGCGGGAGGGCTGCGATCTTC.

For the CDR3, the DNA is TGTGCCAGCAGCCGCGGACTAGCGGGATCCAATGAGCAGTTCTTC. Amino acid sequence: CASSRGLAGSNEQFF. The chain carries TRBV6-1 and TRBJ2-1; TRBD2 aligns across 12 bases. Trimming removed 6 bases from V and 6 bases from J; junction bases left unmatched: 6. This CDR3 contains 15 residues. Germline V lookup: CDR1 MNHNS, CDR2 SASEGT.

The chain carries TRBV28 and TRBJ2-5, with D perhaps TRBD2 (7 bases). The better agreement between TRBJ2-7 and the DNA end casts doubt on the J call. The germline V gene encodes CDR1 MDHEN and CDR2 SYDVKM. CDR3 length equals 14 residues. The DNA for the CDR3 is TGTGCCAGCAGTTTTAGGGGGGGGATCCACGAGCAGTACTTC. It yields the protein CASSFRGGIHEQYF.

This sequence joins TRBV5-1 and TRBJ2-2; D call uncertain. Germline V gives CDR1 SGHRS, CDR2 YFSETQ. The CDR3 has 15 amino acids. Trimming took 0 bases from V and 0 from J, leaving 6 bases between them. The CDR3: CASSLGPSNTGELFF. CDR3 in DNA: TGCGCCAGCAGCTTGGGTCCTTCGAACACCGGGGAGCTGTTTTTT. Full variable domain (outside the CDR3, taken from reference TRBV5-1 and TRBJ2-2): KAGVTQTPRYLIKTRGQQVTLSCSPISGHRSVSWYQQTPGQGLQFLFEYFSETQRNKGNFPGRFSGRQFSNSRSEMNVSTLELGDSALYLCASSLGPSNTGELFFGEGSRLTVL.

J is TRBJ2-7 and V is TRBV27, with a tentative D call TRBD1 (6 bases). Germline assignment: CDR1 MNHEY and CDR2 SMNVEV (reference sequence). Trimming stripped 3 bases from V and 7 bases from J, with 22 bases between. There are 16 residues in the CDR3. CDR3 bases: TGTGCCAGCAGTTTTGGACCGACAGGATTAGTTAGGGAGCAGTACTTC. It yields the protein CASSFGPTGLVREQYF.

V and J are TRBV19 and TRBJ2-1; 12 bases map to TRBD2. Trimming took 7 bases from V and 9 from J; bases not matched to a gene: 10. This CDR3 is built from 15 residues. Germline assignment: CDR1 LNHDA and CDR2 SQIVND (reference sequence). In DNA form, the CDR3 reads TGTGCCAGTAAAGGCCTAGCGGGAGGGCCCGCTGAGCAGTTCTTC. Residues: CASKGLAGGPAEQFF.

CDR3 bases: TGTGCCAGCACCCGGACGGGAACATTCCAGACCCAGTACTTC. Its protein product is CASTRTGTFQTQYF. The V and J genes are TRBV25-1 and TRBJ2-5; possibly TRBD2 for D (5 bases). V shed 7 bases and J shed 6 bases, with 18 bases lying between them. The CDR3 totals 14 residues. Germline V gene sequence: CDR1 MGHDK, CDR2 SYGVNS.

CDR3 coding DNA: TGTGCCAGCAGTTTCAGGGCCACCTTCTCTAACTATGGCTACACCTTC. Protein: CASSFRATFSNYGYTF. The chain has TRBV27 and TRBJ1-2, with a tentative D call TRBD1 (5 bases). The germline V and J ends were trimmed by 3 bases and 0 bases, with 14 bases remaining between them. The CDR3 is 16 residues long. Germline CDR1 MNHEY, CDR2 SMNVEV (reference sequence).

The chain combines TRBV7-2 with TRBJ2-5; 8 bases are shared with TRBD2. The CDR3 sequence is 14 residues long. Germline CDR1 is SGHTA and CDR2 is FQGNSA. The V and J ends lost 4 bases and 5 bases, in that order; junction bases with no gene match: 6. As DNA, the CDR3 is TGTGCCAGCAGCTCTTTAGCGGGAAGGGAGACCCAGTACTTC. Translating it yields CASSSLAGRETQYF.